The sequence of this TCR beta chain was determined in a study of T cell responses to AZD1222 COVID-19 vaccine. The assay was immunoSEQ multiplex PCR, and TCRdb's table has in-frame clones only and misses some. There are 120,000 to 150,000 clones in the sample; roughly 90% occur only once, and about 3% lies in the top ten. Broader study findings: Donors were mostly white British, more females; clonal diversity possibly underestimated. Baseline seropositives among AZD1222 recipients totaled only 5 to 7. The study sampled repertoires only after the peak T cell response.

The CDR3 length is 12 residues. The germline V gene has CDR1 SQVTM and CDR2 ANQGSEA. The germline V and J ends were trimmed by 7 bases and 7 bases, with 16 bases remaining between them. Of note for this clone: The antigen remains unidentified.

Sequencing used peripheral blood, obtained on day 0 of AZD1222 vaccination. The rearrangement uses TRBV29-1 and TRBJ1-1, with D maybe TRBD1 (5 bases). This clonotype originated in an adult in good health. CDR3: CSARLGQVEAFF. The CDR3 bases are TGCAGCGCTCGTTTGGGGCAGGTTGAAGCTTTCTTT.